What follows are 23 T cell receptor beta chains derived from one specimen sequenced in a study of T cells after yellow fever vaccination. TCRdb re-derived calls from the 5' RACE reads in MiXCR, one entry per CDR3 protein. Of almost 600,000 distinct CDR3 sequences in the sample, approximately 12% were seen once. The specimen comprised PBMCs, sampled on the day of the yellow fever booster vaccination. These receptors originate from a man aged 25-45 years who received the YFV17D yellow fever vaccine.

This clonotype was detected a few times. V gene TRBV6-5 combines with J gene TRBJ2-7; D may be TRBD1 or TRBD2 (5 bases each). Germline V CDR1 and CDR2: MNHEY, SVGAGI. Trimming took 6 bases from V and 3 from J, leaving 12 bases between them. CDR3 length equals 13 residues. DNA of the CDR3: TGTGCCAGCAGCGGGACCGTTGACTACGAGCAGTACTTC. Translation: CASSGTVDYEQYF.

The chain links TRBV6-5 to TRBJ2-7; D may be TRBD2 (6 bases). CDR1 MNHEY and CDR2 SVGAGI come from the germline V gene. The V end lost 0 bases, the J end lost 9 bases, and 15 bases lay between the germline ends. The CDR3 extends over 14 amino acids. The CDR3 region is CASSYSAGPDLQYF. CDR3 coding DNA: TGTGCCAGCAGTTACTCGGCGGGACCAGATTTGCAGTACTTC.

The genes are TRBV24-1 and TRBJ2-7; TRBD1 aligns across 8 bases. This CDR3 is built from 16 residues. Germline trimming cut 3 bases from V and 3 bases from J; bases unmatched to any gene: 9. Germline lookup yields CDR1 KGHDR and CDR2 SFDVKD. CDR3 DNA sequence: TGTGCCACCAGTGATGCACAGGGACAGGCTCGCTACGAGCAGTACTTC. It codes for CATSDAQGQARYEQYF.

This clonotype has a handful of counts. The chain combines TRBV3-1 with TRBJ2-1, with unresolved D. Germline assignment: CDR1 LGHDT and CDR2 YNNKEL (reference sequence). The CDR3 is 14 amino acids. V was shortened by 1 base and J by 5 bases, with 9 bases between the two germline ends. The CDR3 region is CASSQVGGHNEQFF. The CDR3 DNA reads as TGTGCCAGCAGCCAAGTGGGCGGACACAATGAGCAGTTCTTC.

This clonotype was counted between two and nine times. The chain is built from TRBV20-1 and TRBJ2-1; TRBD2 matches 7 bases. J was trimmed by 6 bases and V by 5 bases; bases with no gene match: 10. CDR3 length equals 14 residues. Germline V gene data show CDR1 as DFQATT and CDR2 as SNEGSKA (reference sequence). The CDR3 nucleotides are TGCAGTGCTTTTGGGAGGGTGGGGGGCAATGAGCAGTTCTTC. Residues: CSAFGRVGGNEQFF.

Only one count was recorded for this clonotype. The CDR3, as DNA: TGTGCCAGCAGCCTGGGACAGGGATTCTCTGGAAACACCATATATTTT. Its translation: CASSLGQGFSGNTIYF. The chain couples TRBV3-1 to TRBJ1-3; 9 nucleotides agree with TRBD1. J gave up 0 bases and V 4 bases, and 4 bases lay outside the gene matches. Germline V CDR1 and CDR2: LGHDT, YNNKEL (reference sequence). The CDR3 sequence is 16 residues long.

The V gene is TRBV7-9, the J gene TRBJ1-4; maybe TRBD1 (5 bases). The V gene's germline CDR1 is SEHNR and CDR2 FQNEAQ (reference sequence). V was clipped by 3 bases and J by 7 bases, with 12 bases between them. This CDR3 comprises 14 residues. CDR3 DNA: TGTGCCAGCAGCTTGGACACAGGAGGTGAAAAACTGTTTTTT. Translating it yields CASSLDTGGEKLFF.

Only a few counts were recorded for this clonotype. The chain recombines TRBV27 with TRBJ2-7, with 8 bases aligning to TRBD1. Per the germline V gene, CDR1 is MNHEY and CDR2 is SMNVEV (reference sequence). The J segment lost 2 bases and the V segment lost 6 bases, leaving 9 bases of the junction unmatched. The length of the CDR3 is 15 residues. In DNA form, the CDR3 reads TGTGCCAGCAGCCGGCGGACAGGGAGCGCCTACGAGCAGTACTTC. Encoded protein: CASSRRTGSAYEQYF.

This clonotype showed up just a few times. This CDR3 reads CASSQDRASQPQHF. The CDR3 bases are TGCGCCAGCAGCCAAGATCGGGCTTCTCAGCCCCAGCATTTT. This rearrangement joins TRBV4-3 to TRBJ1-5; D not resolved. Germline lookup yields CDR1 LGHNA and CDR2 YSLEER. Trimming cost V 0 bases and J 6 bases, with 9 bases left between them. This CDR3 is built from 14 residues.

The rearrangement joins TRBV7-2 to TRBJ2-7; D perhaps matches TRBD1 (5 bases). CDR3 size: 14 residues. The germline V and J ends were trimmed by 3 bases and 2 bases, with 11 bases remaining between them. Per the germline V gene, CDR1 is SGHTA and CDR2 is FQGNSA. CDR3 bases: TGTGCCAGCAGCTTTACCCCAGGGCCCTACGAGCAGTACTTC. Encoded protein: CASSFTPGPYEQYF.

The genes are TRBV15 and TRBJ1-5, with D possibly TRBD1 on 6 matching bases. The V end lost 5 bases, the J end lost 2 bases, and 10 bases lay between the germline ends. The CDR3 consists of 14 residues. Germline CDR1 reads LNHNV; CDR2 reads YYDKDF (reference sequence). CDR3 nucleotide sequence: TGTGCCACCAGCCTAAGGACAGGCAATCAGCCCCAGCATTTT. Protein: CATSLRTGNQPQHF.

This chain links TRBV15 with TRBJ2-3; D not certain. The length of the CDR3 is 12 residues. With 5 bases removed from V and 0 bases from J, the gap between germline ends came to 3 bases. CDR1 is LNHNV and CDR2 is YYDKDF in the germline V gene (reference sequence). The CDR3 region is CATSVSTDTQYF. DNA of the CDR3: TGTGCCACCAGCGTTAGCACAGATACGCAGTATTTT.

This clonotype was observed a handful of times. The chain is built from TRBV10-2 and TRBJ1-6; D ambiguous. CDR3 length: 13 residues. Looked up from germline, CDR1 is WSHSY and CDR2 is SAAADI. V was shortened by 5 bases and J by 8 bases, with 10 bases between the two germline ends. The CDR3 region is CASSSQRDSPLHF. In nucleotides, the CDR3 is TGCGCCAGCAGTAGTCAGCGGGATTCACCCCTCCACTTT.

The CDR3 region has the DNA TGCAGTGCTAGAGATCCCGGACGGAGCTCTGGAAACACCATATATTTT. Translated, it gives CSARDPGRSSGNTIYF. This rearrangement joins TRBV20-1 to TRBJ1-3; D is undetermined. The length of the CDR3 is 16 residues. CDR1 DFQATT and CDR2 SNEGSKA come from the germline V gene (reference sequence). V lost 0 bases, J lost 0 bases, and 12 bases lay in between.

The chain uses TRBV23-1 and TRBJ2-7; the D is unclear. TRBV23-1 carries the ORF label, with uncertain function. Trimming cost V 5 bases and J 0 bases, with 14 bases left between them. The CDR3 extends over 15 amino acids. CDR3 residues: CASSVGRVDSYEQYF. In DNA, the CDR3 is TGCGCCAGCAGTGTCGGAAGGGTCGACTCCTACGAGCAGTACTTC.

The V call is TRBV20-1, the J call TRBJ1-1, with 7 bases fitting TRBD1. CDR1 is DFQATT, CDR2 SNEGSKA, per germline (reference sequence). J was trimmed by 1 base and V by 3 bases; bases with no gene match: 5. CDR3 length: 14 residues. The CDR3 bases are TGCAGTGCTAGGAGGGGACAGTCGAACACTGAAGCTTTCTTT. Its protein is CSARRGQSNTEAFF.

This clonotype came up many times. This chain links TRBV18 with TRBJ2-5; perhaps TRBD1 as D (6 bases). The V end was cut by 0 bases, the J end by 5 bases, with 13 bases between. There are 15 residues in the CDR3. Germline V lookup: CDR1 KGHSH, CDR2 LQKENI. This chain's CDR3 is CASSPPAQGRETQYF. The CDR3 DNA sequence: TGTGCCAGCTCACCACCGGCACAGGGTCGGGAGACCCAGTACTTC.

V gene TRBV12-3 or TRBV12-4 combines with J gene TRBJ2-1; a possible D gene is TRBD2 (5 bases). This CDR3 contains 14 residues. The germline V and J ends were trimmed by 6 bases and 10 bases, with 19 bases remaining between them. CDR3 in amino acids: CASSQSLWGVEQFF. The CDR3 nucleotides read TGTGCCAGCAGCCAAAGCCTTTGGGGAGTGGAGCAGTTCTTC.

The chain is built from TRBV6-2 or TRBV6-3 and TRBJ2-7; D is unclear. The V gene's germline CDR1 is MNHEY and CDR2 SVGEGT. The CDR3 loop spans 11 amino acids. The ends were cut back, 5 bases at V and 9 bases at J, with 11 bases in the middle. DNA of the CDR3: TGTGCCAGCAGTAAACCGGACCGGCAGTACTTC. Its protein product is CASSKPDRQYF.

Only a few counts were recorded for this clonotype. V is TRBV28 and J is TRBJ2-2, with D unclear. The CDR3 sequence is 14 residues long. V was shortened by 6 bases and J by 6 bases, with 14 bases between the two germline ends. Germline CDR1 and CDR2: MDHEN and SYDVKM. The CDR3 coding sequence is TGTGCCAGCAGCTCCGGGTCCATGCCCGGGGAGCTGTTTTTT. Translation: CASSSGSMPGELFF. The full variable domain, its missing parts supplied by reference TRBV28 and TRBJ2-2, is DVKVTQSSRYLVKRTGEKVFLECVQDMDHENMFWYRQDPGLGLRLIYFSYDVKMKEKGDIPEGYSVSREKKERFSLILESASTNQTSMYLCASSSGSMPGELFFGEGSRLTVL.

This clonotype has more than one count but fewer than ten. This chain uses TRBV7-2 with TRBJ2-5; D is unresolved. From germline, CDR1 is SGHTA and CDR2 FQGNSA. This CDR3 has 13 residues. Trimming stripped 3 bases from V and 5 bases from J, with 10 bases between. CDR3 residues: CASSFTGPETQYF. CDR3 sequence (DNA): TGTGCCAGCAGCTTTACCGGGCCCGAGACCCAGTACTTC. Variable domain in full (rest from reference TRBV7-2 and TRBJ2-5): GAGVSQSPSNKVTEKGKDVELRCDPISGHTALYWYRQSLGQGLEFLIYFQGNSAPDKSGLPSDRFSAERTGGSVSTLTIQRTQQEDSAVYLCASSFTGPETQYFGPGTRLLVL.

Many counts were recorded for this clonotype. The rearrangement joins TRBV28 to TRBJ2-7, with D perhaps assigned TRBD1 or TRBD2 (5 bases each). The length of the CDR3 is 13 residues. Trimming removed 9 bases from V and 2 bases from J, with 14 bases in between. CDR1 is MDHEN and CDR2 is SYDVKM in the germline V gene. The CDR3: CASSTGAAYEQYF. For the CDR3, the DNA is TGTGCCAGTTCAACCGGGGCCGCCTACGAGCAGTACTTC.

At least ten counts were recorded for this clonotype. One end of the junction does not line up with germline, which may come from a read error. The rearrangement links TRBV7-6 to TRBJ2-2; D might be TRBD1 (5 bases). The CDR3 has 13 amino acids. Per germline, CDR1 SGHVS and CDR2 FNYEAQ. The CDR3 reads CASSLQGTGELFF. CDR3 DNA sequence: TGCGCCAGCAGCTTGCAGGGAACCGGGGAGCTGTTTTTT. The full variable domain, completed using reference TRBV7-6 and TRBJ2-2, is GAGVSQSPRYKVTKRGQDVALRCDPISGHVSLYWYRQALGQGPEFLTYFNYEAQQDKSGLPNDRFSAERPEGSISTLTIQRTEQRDSAMYRCASSLQGTGELFFGEGSRLTVL.